Below, 18 T cell receptor beta chains from the same sample are listed, as sequenced in a study of shared clonotypes between healthy human individuals. Using immunoSEQ multiplex PCR, the repertoire was profiled, and TCRdb retains in-frame clones only, with some absent. The repertoire consists of some 2,500,000 clones, with 80% to 95% occurring once and the leading ten covering about 0.38%. The material sequenced was naive CD4+ T cells from PBMCs. Noted subset: CD45RA+ positively selected. The receptors were sampled from a young man in good health. Some clones in this sample may be carry-over from other donors' samples.

The V call is TRBV9, the J call TRBJ1-1, with 8 positions matching TRBD1. Per germline, CDR1 SGDLS and CDR2 YYNGEE. Trimming cost V 4 bases and J 1 base; bases outside gene matches: 3. The CDR3 contains 14 residues. CDR3 bases: TGTGCCAGCAGCCGGCAGGGGGCGAACACTGAAGCTTTCTTT. This sequence encodes CASSRQGANTEAFF.

The rearrangement uses TRBV20-1 and TRBJ2-1; D gene ambiguous. CDR1 DFQATT and CDR2 SNEGSKA come from the germline V gene (reference sequence). V was clipped by 0 bases and J by 12 bases, with 6 bases between them. CDR3 size: 10 residues. The CDR3, as DNA: TGCAGTGCTAGAGATTCGGGGCAGTTCTTC. Amino acids: CSARDSGQFF.

The genes are TRBV19 and TRBJ1-5; D gene unclear. The CDR3 totals 14 residues. In germline, CDR1 is LNHDA, CDR2 SQIVND (reference sequence). Trimming shortened V by 3 bases and J by 0 bases, and 6 bases separated the two germline ends. The CDR3 loop is CASSIESSNQPQHF. CDR3 sequence (DNA): TGTGCCAGTAGTATCGAAAGTAGCAATCAGCCCCAGCATTTT.

The rearrangement joins TRBV5-6 to TRBJ1-5, with D uncertain. This CDR3 has 14 residues. Germline-derived CDR1 and CDR2 are SGHDT and YYEEEE. The germline V and J ends were trimmed by 4 bases and 2 bases, with 10 bases remaining between them. DNA for the CDR3: TGTGCCAGCAGCCGGAGAGGCGGCAATCAGCCCCAGCATTTT. Translation: CASSRRGGNQPQHF.

This chain links TRBV6-6 with TRBJ2-3; no firm D call. CDR1 is MNHNY, CDR2 SVGAGI, per germline (reference sequence). Trimming removed 2 bases at V and 1 base at J, with 10 bases between. The CDR3 is 15 amino acids. Written as DNA, the CDR3 is TGTGCCAGCAGTTACCCAACCCGGGGCACAGATACGCAGTATTTT. This sequence encodes CASSYPTRGTDTQYF.

The CDR3 DNA is TGTGCCAGCAGTTACTCGCCAGAGGGAAACACCATATATTTT. Translating gives CASSYSPEGNTIYF. J is TRBJ1-3 and V is TRBV6-6; D is unclear. The V gene lost 0 bases and the J gene lost 4 bases, with 7 bases spanning the gap. The CDR3 length is 14 residues. Germline V gene data show CDR1 as MNHNY and CDR2 as SVGAGI (reference sequence).

This chain connects TRBV5-8 to TRBJ2-7; D tentatively fits TRBD1 or TRBD2 (5 bases each). CDR1 and CDR2 from the germline V gene are SGHTS and YDEGEE. This CDR3 comprises 14 residues. Trimming took off 3 bases at V and 7 bases at J, with 17 bases between the two ends. The CDR3: CASSWGSPLWEQYF. Here the CDR3 DNA reads TGTGCCAGCAGCTGGGGGAGTCCTTTATGGGAGCAGTACTTC.

The chain has TRBV28 and TRBJ2-3, with D tentatively TRBD2 (6 bases). Germline assignment: CDR1 MDHEN and CDR2 SYDVKM. CDR3 size: 15 residues. Trimming shortened V by 6 bases and J by 4 bases, and 17 bases separated the two germline ends. This chain's CDR3 is CASSPLGRIADTQYF. CDR3 bases: TGTGCCAGCAGCCCGTTGGGGAGGATCGCAGATACGCAGTATTTT.

V gene TRBV18 combines with J gene TRBJ1-4, with TRBD1 identical over 9 bases. The CDR3 runs to 17 residues. Germline trimming cut 6 bases from V and 8 bases from J; bases unmatched to any gene: 16. Germline CDR1 is KGHSH and CDR2 is LQKENI. The CDR3 DNA reads as TGTGCCAGCTCCATGACAGGGGGTCAGATGGCAGTAGAAAAACTGTTTTTT. This gives the protein CASSMTGGQMAVEKLFF.

This clone was counted a few times. This same CDR3 is encoded by further DNA sequences in the sample. V and J are TRBV2 and TRBJ1-1, with 7 bases fitting TRBD1. The J segment lost 1 base and the V segment lost 6 bases, leaving 5 bases of the junction unmatched. Per the germline V gene, CDR1 is SNHLY and CDR2 is FYNNEI. The CDR3 extends over 14 amino acids. This CDR3 reads CASRGGQSNTEAFF. For the CDR3, the DNA is TGTGCCAGCAGGGGGGGACAGTCGAACACTGAAGCTTTCTTT.

This sequence joins TRBV19 and TRBJ2-7; 7 nucleotides align to TRBD1. This CDR3 is built from 16 residues. V dropped 8 bases and J dropped 3; count of bases not matched to a gene: 16. Looked up from germline, CDR1 is LNHDA and CDR2 is SQIVND (reference sequence). The CDR3 DNA sequence: TGTGCCAGTTCCAAAAAACTCGGACAGGCGTTCTACGAGCAGTACTTC. Its translation: CASSKKLGQAFYEQYF.

The chain has TRBV5-4 and TRBJ2-5; 8 bases agree with TRBD2. From germline, CDR1 is SGHNT and CDR2 YYREEE (reference sequence). This CDR3 region has 18 residues. V shed 0 bases, J shed 5 bases, and the junction held 15 bases outside the gene matches. CDR3 in amino acids: CASSLALAGGLPGETQYF. CDR3 coding DNA: TGTGCCAGCAGCTTGGCCCTCGCGGGAGGCCTGCCCGGGGAGACCCAGTACTTC.

The DNA of the CDR3 is TGTGCCACCCGAGACAGGAAAGATTCCTACGAGCAGTACTTC. This translates into CATRDRKDSYEQYF. The rearrangement joins TRBV19 to TRBJ2-7; the D gene is possibly TRBD1 (6 bases). This CDR3 region has 14 residues. With 10 bases removed from V and 1 base from J, the gap between germline ends came to 17 bases. Germline V lookup: CDR1 LNHDA, CDR2 SQIVND (reference sequence).

The chain employs TRBV11-2 and TRBJ2-7; 8 nucleotides match TRBD1. The CDR3 totals 14 residues. Germline V CDR1 and CDR2: SGHAT, FQNNGV. J lost 6 bases, V lost 4 bases, and 8 bases had no gene match. The CDR3 loop reads CASSSDRVGSEQYF. CDR3 coding DNA: TGTGCCAGCAGCTCGGACAGGGTAGGGTCCGAGCAGTACTTC. Drawing the rest from reference TRBV11-2 and TRBJ2-7, the complete variable domain is EAGVAQSPRYKIIEKRQSVAFWCNPISGHATLYWYQQILGQGPKLLIQFQNNGVVDDSQLPKDRFSAERLKGVDSTLKIQPAKLEDSAVYLCASSSDRVGSEQYFGPGTRLTVT.

The chain has TRBV9 and TRBJ2-5; 11 bases map to TRBD2. The germline V gene encodes CDR1 SGDLS and CDR2 YYNGEE. J was trimmed by 5 bases and V by 3 bases; bases with no gene match: 9. The CDR3 totals 16 residues. The chain's CDR3 is CASSARLAGLYETQYF. CDR3 bases: TGTGCCAGCAGCGCCCGACTAGCGGGACTGTATGAGACCCAGTACTTC.

The chain couples TRBV27 to TRBJ2-7, with D hard to call. With 8 bases removed from V and 0 bases from J, the gap between germline ends came to 11 bases. There are 13 residues in the CDR3. Germline-derived CDR1 and CDR2 are MNHEY and SMNVEV (reference sequence). Here the CDR3 DNA reads TGTGCCAGCCCCGTATACTCCTCCTACGAGCAGTACTTC. This sequence encodes CASPVYSSYEQYF.

The gene calls are TRBV11-3 and TRBJ2-7; the D gene is possibly TRBD2 (6 bases). The CDR3 has 15 residues. The V end lost 0 bases, the J end lost 0 bases, and 9 bases lay between the germline ends. Germline-derived CDR1 and CDR2 are SGHNT and YENEEA. This CDR3 reads CASSLDGRDSYEQYF. The DNA for the CDR3 is TGTGCCAGCAGCTTAGATGGGCGGGACTCCTACGAGCAGTACTTC.

V is TRBV28 and J is TRBJ1-1; no firm D call. This CDR3 comprises 10 residues. Trimming stripped 6 bases from V and 4 bases from J, with 3 bases between. CDR1 is MDHEN, CDR2 SYDVKM, per germline. CDR3 sequence (DNA): TGTGCCAGCAGGCCCACTGAAGCTTTCTTT. Amino acid sequence: CASRPTEAFF.